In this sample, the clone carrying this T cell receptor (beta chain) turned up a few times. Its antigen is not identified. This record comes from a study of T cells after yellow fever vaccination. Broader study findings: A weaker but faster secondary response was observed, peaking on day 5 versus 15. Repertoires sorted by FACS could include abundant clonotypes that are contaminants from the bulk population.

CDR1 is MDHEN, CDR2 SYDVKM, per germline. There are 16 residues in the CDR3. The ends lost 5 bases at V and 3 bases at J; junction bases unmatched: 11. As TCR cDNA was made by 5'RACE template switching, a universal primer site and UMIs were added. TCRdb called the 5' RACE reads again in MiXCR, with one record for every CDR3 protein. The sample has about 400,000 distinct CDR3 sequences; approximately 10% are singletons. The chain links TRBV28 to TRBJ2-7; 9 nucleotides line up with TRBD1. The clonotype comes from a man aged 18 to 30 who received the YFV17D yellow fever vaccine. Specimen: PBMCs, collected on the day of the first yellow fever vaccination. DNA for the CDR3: TGTGCCAGCAGTCGGGACAGGGAACCCCTCGACTACGAGCAGTACGTC. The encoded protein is CASSRDREPLDYEQYV.